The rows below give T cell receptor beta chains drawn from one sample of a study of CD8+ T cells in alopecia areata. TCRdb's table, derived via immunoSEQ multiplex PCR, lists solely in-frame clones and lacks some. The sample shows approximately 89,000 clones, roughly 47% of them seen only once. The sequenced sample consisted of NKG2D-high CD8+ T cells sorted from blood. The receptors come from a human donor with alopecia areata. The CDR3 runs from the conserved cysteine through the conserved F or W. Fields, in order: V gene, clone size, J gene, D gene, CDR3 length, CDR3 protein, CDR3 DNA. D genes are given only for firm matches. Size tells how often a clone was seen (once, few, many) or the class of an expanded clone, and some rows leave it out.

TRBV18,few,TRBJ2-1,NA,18,CASSPIGAGRKLYNEQFF,TGTGCCAGCTCACCGATAGGGGCGGGACGCAAACTCTACAATGAGCAGTTCTTC
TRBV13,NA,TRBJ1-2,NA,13,CASSSGDLYGYTF,TGTGCCAGCAGCTCGGGGGACCTTTATGGCTACACCTTC
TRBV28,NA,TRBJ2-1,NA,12,CATQQGYNEQFF,TGTGCCACCCAGCAGGGGTACAATGAGCAGTTCTTC
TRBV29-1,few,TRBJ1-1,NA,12,CSGLPQGTEAFF,TGCAGCGGTCTCCCACAGGGCACTGAAGCTTTCTTT
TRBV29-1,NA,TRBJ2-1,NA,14,CSVEDQLQGNEQFF,TGCAGCGTTGAAGATCAACTCCAAGGCAATGAGCAGTTCTTC
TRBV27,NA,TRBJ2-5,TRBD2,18,CASSLGLAGGPTQETQYF,TGTGCCAGCAGTTTGGGACTAGCGGGGGGCCCTACGCAGGAGACCCAGTACTTC
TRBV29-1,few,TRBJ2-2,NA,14,CSVEDREGTGELFF,TGCAGCGTTGAAGATAGAGAGGGGACCGGGGAGCTGTTTTTT
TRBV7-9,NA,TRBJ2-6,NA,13,CASDGSGANVLTF,TGTGCCAGCGATGGCTCTGGGGCCAACGTCCTGACTTTC
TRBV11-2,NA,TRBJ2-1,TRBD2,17,CASSPLRGDLYRGEQFF,TGTGCCAGCAGCCCCCTCCGGGGGGACCTCTATCGAGGAGAGCAGTTCTTC
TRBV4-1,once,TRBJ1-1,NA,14,CASSRAELNTEAFF,TGCGCCAGCAGCCGCGCAGAGTTGAACACTGAAGCTTTCTTT
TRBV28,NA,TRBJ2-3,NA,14,CASSPGRGTDTQYF,TGTGCCAGCAGTCCGGGGCGGGGCACAGATACGCAGTATTTT
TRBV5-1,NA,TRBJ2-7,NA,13,CASSLTPGYEQYF,TGCGCCAGCAGCTTGACCCCTGGCTACGAGCAGTACTTC
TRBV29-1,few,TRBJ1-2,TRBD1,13,CSVVPGGDYGYTF,TGCAGCGTTGTTCCAGGGGGCGACTATGGCTACACCTTC
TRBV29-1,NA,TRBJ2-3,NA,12,CSVSRVQDTQYF,TGCAGCGTTAGTCGTGTGCAAGATACGCAGTATTTT
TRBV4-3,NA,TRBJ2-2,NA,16,CASSQEVGGQAGELFF,TGCGCCAGCAGCCAAGAGGTGGGAGGACAGGCCGGGGAGCTGTTTTTT
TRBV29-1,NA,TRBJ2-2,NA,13,CSVEDSNTGELFF,TGCAGCGTTGAAGATTCCAACACCGGGGAGCTGTTTTTT
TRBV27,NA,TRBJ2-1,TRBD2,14,CASSLRGGGNEQFF,TGTGCCAGCAGTTTACGGGGCGGGGGAAATGAGCAGTTCTTC
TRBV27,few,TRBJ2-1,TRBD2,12,CASWEGGDEQFF,TGTGCCAGCTGGGAGGGCGGCGATGAGCAGTTCTTC
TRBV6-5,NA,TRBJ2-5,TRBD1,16,CASSYWGTGGVETQYF,TGTGCCAGCAGTTACTGGGGGACAGGGGGTGTGGAGACCCAGTACTTC
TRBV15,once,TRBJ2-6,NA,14,CATSRVFGANVLTF,TGTGCCACCAGCAGAGTGTTTGGGGCCAACGTCCTGACTTTC
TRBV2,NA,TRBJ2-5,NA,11,CASVGQETQYF,TGTGCCAGCGTCGGCCAAGAGACCCAGTACTTC
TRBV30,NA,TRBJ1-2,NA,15,CAWSAYRGQTYGYTF,TGTGCCTGGAGTGCCTACCGAGGACAGACCTATGGCTACACCTTC
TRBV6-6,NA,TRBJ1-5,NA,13,CASRNGGHQPQHF,TGTGCCTCCAGGAATGGGGGTCACCAGCCCCAGCATTTT
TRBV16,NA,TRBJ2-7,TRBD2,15,CASSQFDGLAGEEYF,TGTGCCAGCAGCCAATTTGATGGACTAGCGGGAGAGGAGTACTTC
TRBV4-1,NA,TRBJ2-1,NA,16,CASSQPRDGDYNEQFF,TGCGCCAGCAGCCAGCCGCGGGACGGTGACTACAATGAGCAGTTCTTC
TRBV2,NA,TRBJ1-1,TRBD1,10,CASKGAEAFF,TGTGCCAGCAAGGGGGCGGAAGCTTTCTTT
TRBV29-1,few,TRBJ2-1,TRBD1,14,CSVPGQGANNEQFF,TGCAGCGTGCCGGGACAGGGGGCGAACAATGAGCAGTTCTTC
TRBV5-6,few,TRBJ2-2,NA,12,CASSQGSGELFF,TGTGCCAGCAGCCAGGGGTCCGGGGAGCTGTTTTTT
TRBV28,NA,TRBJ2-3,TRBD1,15,CASRLGTGSTDTQYF,TGTGCCAGCAGACTCGGGACAGGTAGCACAGATACGCAGTATTTT
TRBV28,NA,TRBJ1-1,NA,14,CASRGIVTNTEAFF,TGTGCCAGCAGGGGGATCGTCACCAACACTGAAGCTTTCTTT
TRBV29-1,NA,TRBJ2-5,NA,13,CSSDTGLKETQYF,TGCAGCTCTGACACGGGGCTGAAGGAGACCCAGTACTTC
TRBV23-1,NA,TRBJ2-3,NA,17,CASSQRRAGNSTDTQYF,TGCGCCAGCAGTCAAAGGCGGGCCGGTAATAGCACAGATACGCAGTATTTT
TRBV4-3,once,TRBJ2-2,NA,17,CASSQEVAISNTGELFF,TGCGCCAGCAGCCAAGAAGTTGCTATCTCGAACACCGGGGAGCTGTTTTTT
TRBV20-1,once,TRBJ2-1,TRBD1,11,CSARDEGQAFF,TGCAGTGCTAGAGACGAGGGACAGGCATTCTTC
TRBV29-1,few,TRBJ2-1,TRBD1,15,CSVEDSQGAYNEQFF,TGCAGCGTTGAAGACTCACAGGGGGCGTACAATGAGCAGTTCTTC
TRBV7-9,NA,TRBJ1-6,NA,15,CASSSSTNLDSPLHF,TGTGCCAGCAGCTCTTCCACGAACCTTGACAGTCCCCTCCACTTT
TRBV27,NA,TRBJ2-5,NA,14,CASSRDGAEGTQYF,TGTGCCAGCAGTCGGGACGGTGCGGAGGGGACCCAGTACTTC
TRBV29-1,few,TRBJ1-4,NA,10,CSVETEKLFF,TGCAGCGTTGAAACGGAGAAACTGTTTTTT
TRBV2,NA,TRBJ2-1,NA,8,CASSEQFF,TGTGCCAGCAGTGAGCAGTTCTTC
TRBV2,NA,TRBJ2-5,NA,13,CASDQGLQETQYF,TGTGCCAGCGATCAGGGCCTCCAAGAGACCCAGTACTTC
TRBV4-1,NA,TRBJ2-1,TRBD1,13,CASSPTGENEQFF,TGCGCCAGCAGCCCAACAGGGGAAAATGAGCAGTTCTTC
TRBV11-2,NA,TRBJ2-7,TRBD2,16,CASSSTLAALTYEQYF,TGTGCCAGCAGCTCGACCCTAGCGGCCCTAACCTACGAGCAGTACTTC
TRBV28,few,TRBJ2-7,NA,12,CASSPQFYEQYF,TGTGCCAGCAGTCCTCAGTTCTACGAGCAGTACTTC
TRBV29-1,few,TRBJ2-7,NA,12,CSASGESAEQYF,TGCAGCGCTTCAGGGGAATCGGCCGAGCAGTACTTC
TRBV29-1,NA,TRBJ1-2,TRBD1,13,CSVAPGQESGYTF,TGCAGCGTGGCACCCGGACAGGAAAGTGGCTACACCTTC
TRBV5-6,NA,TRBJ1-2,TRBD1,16,CASTSGTGFLWYGYTF,TGTGCCAGCACCTCCGGGACAGGTTTTTTGTGGTATGGCTACACCTTC
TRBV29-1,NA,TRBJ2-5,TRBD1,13,CSGVTGVYETQYF,TGCAGCGGGGTGACAGGGGTTTATGAGACCCAGTACTTC
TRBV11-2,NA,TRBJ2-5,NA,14,CASSPLFRDETQYF,TGTGCCAGCAGCCCGCTGTTCAGGGATGAGACCCAGTACTTC
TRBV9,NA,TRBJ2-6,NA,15,CASSVGASGANVLTF,TGTGCCAGCAGCGTAGGGGCCTCTGGGGCCAACGTCCTGACTTTC
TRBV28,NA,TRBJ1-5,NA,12,CASSLGRQPQHF,TGTGCCAGCAGTTTAGGGCGTCAGCCCCAGCATTTT
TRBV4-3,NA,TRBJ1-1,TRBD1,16,CASSPYRGIANTEAFF,TGCGCCAGCAGCCCGTACAGGGGAATAGCGAACACTGAAGCTTTCTTT
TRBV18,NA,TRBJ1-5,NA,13,CASSPDGGQPQHF,TGTGCCAGCTCACCAGACGGGGGTCAGCCCCAGCATTTT
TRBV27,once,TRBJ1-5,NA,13,CASSLGGDQPQHF,TGTGCCAGCTCCCTCGGGGGAGATCAGCCCCAGCATTTT
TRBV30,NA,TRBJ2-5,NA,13,CAWSPGNMETQYF,TGTGCCTGGAGCCCAGGGAATATGGAGACCCAGTACTTC
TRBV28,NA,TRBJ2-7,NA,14,CASLGVSSVYEQYF,TGTGCCAGCTTGGGTGTATCCTCCGTTTACGAGCAGTACTTC
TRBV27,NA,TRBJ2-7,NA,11,CASKNRDEQYF,TGTGCCAGCAAAAACAGGGACGAGCAGTACTTC
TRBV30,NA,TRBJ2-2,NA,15,CAWSVLAGMAGELFF,TGTGCCTGGAGTGTATTAGCAGGGATGGCCGGGGAGCTGTTTTTT
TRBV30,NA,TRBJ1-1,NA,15,CAWSAGQLYNTEAFF,TGTGCCTGGAGTGCGGGACAATTGTACAACACTGAAGCTTTCTTT
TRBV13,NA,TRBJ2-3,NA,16,CASSSLEGKDTDTQYF,TGTGCCAGCAGCTCGCTAGAGGGGAAGGACACAGATACGCAGTATTTT
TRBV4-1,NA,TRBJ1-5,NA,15,CASSQALGGYQPQHF,TGCGCCAGCAGCCAAGCCCTGGGAGGGTACCAGCCCCAGCATTTT